This T cell receptor beta chain was sequenced during a study of beta chain features in type 1 diabetes (dated by TCRdb to 2016 to 2019). Study-wide context: Mean age, gender distribution, total cell number and subset yield were not different between patients and healthy donors. Whereas all 30 or so donors provided naive and central memory subsets, regulatory and stem cell-like memory subsets were isolated from just 8 patients and roughly 8 healthy donors. In the study, recently diagnosed type 1 diabetes patients and matched healthy donors were compared on the TCRB repertoires of their sorted circulating CD4+ T cell subsets. Across all samples, roughly 110,000,000 sorted cells were examined, and cell number per subset correlated strongly with RNA yield.

This clone was counted many times. Its specific antigen is unknown. There are no base qualities to consult, and no much larger clone falls within one base. A single peripheral blood draw of about 116 mL on average was collected from each donor into heparinised tubes. A BD FACSAria II was used to sort naive, central memory, regulatory and stem cell-like memory CD4+ T cells with a panel that included CD45RO, CCR7, CD25, CD127, CD95 and CD27. A purity above 95% was achieved for all sorted populations. PBMCs were isolated immediately by Lymphoprep density gradient centrifugation and stained directly without culture. So that batch effects would be minimized, each experiment stained and sorted samples in pairs, pairing one healthy donor with one patient. The paper as a whole reports these results and caveats: Sequencing cDNA rather than genomic DNA could over-represent highly expressing activated cells, although activation and CD3 levels did not differ between groups. Shorter templates might be favored by PCR, yet because patient and control samples were amplified and corrected together, any such skew would affect both groups equally. At VDJ recombination sites, patients with type 1 diabetes made fewer insertions and deleted more nucleotides, a pattern implying thymic rearrangement abnormalities. A moderate but significant shortening of TCRB CDR3 length was observed in type 1 diabetes patients in all four CD4+ subsets. HLA sub-analyses involved small numbers of individuals, so any influence of HLA type on TCRB rearrangement remained unresolved. Naive, central memory and regulatory TCRB repertoires appeared more similar among patients than among healthy donors.

The entire amount of isolated RNA was reverse transcribed using the High Capacity cDNA Reverse Transcription Kit, so the sequenced TCRB transcripts were expressed ones. Deep immunoSEQ sequencing was performed on naive, central memory and regulatory T cell samples, with an average of around 3.4 million total reads per sample. Sorted cells were lysed in RLT buffer, and RNA was extracted using DNase-treated RNeasy Micro or Mini kits according to cell number. To prevent cross-contamination, every cell subset was processed on its own, while patient and healthy donor samples were processed together. Using the immunoSEQ multiplex PCR, TCRB sequences were amplified from cDNA into 87-bp fragments spanning the CDR3 region. Sequencing of the amplicons was performed on the Illumina HiSeq platform. In the source study's methods: PCR bias was corrected computationally using synthetic template baselines, and reads within Hamming distance 2 were collapsed, with unmergeable singletons discarded. Reads were aligned against IMGT to assign V, D and J genes, CDR3 length and insertions or deletions at six rearrangement sites. Clonotype counts were normalized to sorted cell number within each subset before computing true diversity and Gini coefficients with the tcR R package. The overlap coefficient, calculated on TCRB nucleotide sequences, was used to measure repertoire sharing. The table comes from immuneACCESS by way of TCRdb, which keeps in-frame sequences with V and J called. Part of the clones is missing from these tables; in studies checked, under half for an unresolved V gene and the rest for unknown reasons. Clone size and V and J calls were adopted from that table, with D and trimming inferred from the DNA. Counted in this sample were some 110,000 clones; roughly 15% of them appeared once. The ten largest clones take up over 2% of the sample.

The clonotype comes from a man aged 25 to 40 with type 1 diabetes. The source material was central memory CD4+ T cells from blood.

The CDR3: CASSDFGYTDTQYF. The DNA reads TGTGCCAGCAGCGATTTTGGTTACACAGATACGCAGTATTTT. This sequence uses TRBV7-2 and TRBJ2-3; the D gene lacks a confident call. The trim is 5 bases for V and 2 bases for J, with a gap of 11 bases between the germline ends. CDR1 and CDR2 (SGHTA, FQGNSA) derive from the germline V gene. The CDR3 measures 14 amino acids from cysteine to phenylalanine. The sequence is cut down to CDR3 DNA, 42 bases in frame from base 1.